The source of this T cell receptor (beta chain) is a study of control samples from healthy donors and cancer patients. The repertoire was sequenced with immunoSEQ multiplex PCR; TCRdb's copy has only in-frame clones and lacks some. In the table there are 150,000 to 200,000 clones, roughly 93% of which are singletons. The CDR3 sequence is 14 residues long. Germline lookup yields CDR1 MGHDK and CDR2 SYGVNS. Trimming shortened V by 6 bases and J by 14 bases, and 20 bases separated the two germline ends. Sequencing used blood. This sequence originates from a man younger than 30 in good health. This rearrangement joins TRBV25-1 to TRBJ2-6; D is perhaps TRBD1 or TRBD2 (5 bases each). CDR3 nucleotides: TGTGCCAGCAGAGACTCGTACCCCGGGGCCCTCCTGACTTTC. Its protein product is CASRDSYPGALLTF.